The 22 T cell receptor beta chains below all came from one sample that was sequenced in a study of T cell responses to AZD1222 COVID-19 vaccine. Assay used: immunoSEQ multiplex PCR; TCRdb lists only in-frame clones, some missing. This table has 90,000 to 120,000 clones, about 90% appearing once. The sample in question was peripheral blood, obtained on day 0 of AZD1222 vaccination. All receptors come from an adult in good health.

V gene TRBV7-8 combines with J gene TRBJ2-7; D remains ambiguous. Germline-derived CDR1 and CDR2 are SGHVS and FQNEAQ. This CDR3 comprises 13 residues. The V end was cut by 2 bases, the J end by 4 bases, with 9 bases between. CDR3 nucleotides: TGTGCCAGCAGCTTAAACCCCAGATACGAGCAGTACTTC. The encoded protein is CASSLNPRYEQYF.

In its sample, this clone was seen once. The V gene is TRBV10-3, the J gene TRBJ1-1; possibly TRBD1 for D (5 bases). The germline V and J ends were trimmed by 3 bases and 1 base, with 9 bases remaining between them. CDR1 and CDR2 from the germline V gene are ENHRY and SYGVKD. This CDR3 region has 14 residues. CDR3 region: CAISEKGSNTEAFF. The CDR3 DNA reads TGTGCCATCAGTGAAAAGGGGTCGAACACTGAAGCTTTCTTT.

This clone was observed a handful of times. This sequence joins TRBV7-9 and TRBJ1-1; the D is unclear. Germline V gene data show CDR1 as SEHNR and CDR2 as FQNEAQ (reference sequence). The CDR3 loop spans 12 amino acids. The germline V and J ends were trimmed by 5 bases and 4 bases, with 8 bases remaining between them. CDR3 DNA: TGTGCCAGCAGCCTAGAATCCACTGAAGCTTTCTTT. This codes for CASSLESTEAFF.

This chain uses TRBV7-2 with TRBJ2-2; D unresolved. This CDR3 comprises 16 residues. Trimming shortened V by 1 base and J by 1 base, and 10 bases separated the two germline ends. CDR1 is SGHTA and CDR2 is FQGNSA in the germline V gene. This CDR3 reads CASSLGLPENTGELFF. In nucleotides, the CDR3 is TGTGCCAGCAGCTTAGGTCTGCCGGAGAACACCGGGGAGCTGTTTTTT.

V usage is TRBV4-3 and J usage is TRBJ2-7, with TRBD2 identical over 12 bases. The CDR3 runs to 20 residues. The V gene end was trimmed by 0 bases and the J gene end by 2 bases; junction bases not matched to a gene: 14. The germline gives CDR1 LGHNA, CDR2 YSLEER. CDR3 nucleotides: TGCGCCAGCAGCCAAGACGATCGGCTAGGCCTAGCGGGAGGGACCTACGAGCAGTACTTC. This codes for CASSQDDRLGLAGGTYEQYF.

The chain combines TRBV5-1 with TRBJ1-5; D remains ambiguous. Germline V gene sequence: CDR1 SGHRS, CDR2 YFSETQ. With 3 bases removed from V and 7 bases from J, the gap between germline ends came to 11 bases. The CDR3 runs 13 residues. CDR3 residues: CASSSDGGQPQHF. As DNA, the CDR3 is TGCGCCAGCAGCTCCGATGGTGGCCAGCCCCAGCATTTT.

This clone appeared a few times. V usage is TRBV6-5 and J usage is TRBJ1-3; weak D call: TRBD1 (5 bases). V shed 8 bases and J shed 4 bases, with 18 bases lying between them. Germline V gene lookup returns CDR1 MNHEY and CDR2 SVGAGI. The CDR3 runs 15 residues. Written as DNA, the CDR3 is TGTGCCAGCCGCCACCGTGGGGGAGACGGAAACACCATATATTTT. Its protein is CASRHRGGDGNTIYF.

CDR3 nucleotide sequence: TGCGCCAGCAGCTTACTAGCGCCAACCGGGGAGCTGTTTTTT. Translated, it gives CASSLLAPTGELFF. The chain employs TRBV5-1 and TRBJ2-2; 7 bases agree with TRBD2. The germline gives CDR1 SGHRS, CDR2 YFSETQ. V trimming: 2 bases; J trimming: 5 bases; junction bases outside the gene matches: 3. This CDR3 comprises 14 residues. Full variable domain (missing parts from reference TRBV5-1 and TRBJ2-2): KAGVTQTPRYLIKTRGQQVTLSCSPISGHRSVSWYQQTPGQGLQFLFEYFSETQRNKGNFPGRFSGRQFSNSRSEMNVSTLELGDSALYLCASSLLAPTGELFFGEGSRLTVL.

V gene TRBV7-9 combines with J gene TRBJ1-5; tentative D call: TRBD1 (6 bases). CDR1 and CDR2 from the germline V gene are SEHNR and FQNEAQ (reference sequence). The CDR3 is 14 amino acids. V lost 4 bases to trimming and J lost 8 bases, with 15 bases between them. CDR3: CASSSRGASEPQHF. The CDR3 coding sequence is TGTGCCAGCAGCTCCCGGGGGGCCTCGGAGCCCCAGCATTTT.

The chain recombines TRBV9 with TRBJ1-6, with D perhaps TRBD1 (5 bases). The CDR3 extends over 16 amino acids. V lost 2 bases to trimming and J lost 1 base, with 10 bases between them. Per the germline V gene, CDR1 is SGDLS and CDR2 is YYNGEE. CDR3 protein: CASSVERGSYNSPLHF. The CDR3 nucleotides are TGTGCCAGCAGCGTGGAAAGGGGTTCCTATAATTCACCCCTCCACTTT.

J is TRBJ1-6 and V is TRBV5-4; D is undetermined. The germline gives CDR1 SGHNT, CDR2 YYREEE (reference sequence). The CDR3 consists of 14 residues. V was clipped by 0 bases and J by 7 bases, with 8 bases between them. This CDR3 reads CASSLEQFNSPLHF. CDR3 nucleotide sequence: TGTGCCAGCAGCTTGGAACAGTTCAATTCACCCCTCCACTTT. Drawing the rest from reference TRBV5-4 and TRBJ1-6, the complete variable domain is ETGVTQSPTHLIKTRGQQVTLRCSSQSGHNTVSWYQQALGQGPQFIFQYYREEENGRGNFPPRFSGLQFPNYSSELNVNALELDDSALYLCASSLEQFNSPLHFGNGTRLTVT.

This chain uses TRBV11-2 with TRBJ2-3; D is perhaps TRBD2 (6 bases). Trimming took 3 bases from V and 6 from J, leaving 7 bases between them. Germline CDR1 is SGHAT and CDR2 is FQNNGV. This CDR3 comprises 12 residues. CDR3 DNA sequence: TGTGCCAGCAGCTTGGGGGGTGATACGCAGTATTTT. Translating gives CASSLGGDTQYF.

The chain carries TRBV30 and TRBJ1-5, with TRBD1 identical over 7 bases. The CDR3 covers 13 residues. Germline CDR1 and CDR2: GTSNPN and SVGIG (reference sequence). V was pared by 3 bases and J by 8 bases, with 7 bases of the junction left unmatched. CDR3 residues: CAWSDRDGEPQHF. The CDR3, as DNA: TGTGCCTGGAGCGACAGGGATGGGGAGCCCCAGCATTTT.

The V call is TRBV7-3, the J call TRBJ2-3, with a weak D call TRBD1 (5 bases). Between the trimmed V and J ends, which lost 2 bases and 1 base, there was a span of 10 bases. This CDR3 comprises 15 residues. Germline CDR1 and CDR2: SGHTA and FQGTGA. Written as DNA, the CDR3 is TGTGCCAGCAGCTTAGCTACAGGTGGCACAGATACGCAGTATTTT. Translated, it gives CASSLATGGTDTQYF. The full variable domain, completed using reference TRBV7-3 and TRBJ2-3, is GAGVSQTPSNKVTEKGKYVELRCDPISGHTALYWYRQSLGQGPEFLIYFQGTGAADDSGLPNDRFFAVRPEGSVSTLKIQRTERGDSAVYLCASSLATGGTDTQYFGPGTRLTVL.

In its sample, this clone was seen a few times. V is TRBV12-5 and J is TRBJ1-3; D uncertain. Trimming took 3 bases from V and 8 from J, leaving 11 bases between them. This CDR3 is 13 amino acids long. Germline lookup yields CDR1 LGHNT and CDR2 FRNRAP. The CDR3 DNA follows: TGTGCTAGTGGTTTAGGGCAGGCGGACACCATATATTTT. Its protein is CASGLGQADTIYF. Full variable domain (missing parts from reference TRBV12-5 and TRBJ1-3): DARVTQTPRHKVTEMGQEVTMRCQPILGHNTVFWYRQTMMQGLELLAYFRNRAPLDDSGMPKDRFSAEMPDATLATLKIQPSEPRDSAVYFCASGLGQADTIYFGEGSWLTVV.

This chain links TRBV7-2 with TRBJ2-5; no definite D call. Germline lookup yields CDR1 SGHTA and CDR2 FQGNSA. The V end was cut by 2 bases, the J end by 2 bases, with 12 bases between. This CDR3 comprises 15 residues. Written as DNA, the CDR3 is TGTGCCAGCAGCTTAAGGGCCGGAACGCAAGAGACCCAGTACTTC. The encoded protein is CASSLRAGTQETQYF.

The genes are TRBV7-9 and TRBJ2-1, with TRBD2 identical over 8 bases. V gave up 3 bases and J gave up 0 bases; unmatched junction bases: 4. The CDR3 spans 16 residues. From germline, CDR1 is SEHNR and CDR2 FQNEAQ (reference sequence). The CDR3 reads CASSFGGGPSYNEQFF. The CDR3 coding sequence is TGTGCCAGCAGCTTTGGCGGGGGGCCCTCCTACAATGAGCAGTTCTTC.

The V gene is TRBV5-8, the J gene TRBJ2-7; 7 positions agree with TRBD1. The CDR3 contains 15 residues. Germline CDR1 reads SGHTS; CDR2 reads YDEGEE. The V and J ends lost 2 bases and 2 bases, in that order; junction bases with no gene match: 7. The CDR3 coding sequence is TGTGCCAGCAGCTTAAGAACAGGGGTCACCTACGAGCAGTACTTC. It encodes CASSLRTGVTYEQYF.

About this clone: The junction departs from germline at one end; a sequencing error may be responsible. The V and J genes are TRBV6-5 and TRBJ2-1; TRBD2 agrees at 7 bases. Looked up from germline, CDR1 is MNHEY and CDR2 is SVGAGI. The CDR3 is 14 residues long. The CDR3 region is CALTPAGEGREHFF. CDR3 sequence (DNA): TGTGCCCTCACTCCTGCGGGGGAGGGCCGTGAGCACTTCTTC.

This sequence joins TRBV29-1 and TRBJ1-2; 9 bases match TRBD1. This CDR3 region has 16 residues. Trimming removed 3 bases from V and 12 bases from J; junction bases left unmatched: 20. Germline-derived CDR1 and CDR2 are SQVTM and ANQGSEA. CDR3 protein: CSVESRDRDLSLSNTF. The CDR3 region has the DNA TGCAGCGTTGAGTCCCGGGACAGGGATTTGTCATTGAGTAACACCTTC.

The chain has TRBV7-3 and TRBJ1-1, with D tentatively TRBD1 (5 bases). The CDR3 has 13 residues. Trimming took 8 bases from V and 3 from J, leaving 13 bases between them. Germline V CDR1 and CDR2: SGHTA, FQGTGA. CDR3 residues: CASLGRGDTEAFF. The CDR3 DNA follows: TGTGCCAGCCTAGGGAGGGGCGACACTGAAGCTTTCTTT.

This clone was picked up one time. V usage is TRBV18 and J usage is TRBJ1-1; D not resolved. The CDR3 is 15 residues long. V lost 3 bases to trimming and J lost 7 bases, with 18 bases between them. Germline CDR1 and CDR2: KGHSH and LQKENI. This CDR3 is CASSPVKIDQVEAFF. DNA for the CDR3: TGTGCCAGCTCACCCGTAAAGATCGACCAGGTTGAAGCTTTCTTT. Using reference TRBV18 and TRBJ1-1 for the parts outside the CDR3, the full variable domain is NAGVMQNPRHLVRRRGQEARLRCSPMKGHSHVYWYRQLPEEGLKFMVYLQKENIIDESGMPKERFSAEFPKEGPSILRIQQVVRGDSAAYFCASSPVKIDQVEAFFGQGTRLTVV.